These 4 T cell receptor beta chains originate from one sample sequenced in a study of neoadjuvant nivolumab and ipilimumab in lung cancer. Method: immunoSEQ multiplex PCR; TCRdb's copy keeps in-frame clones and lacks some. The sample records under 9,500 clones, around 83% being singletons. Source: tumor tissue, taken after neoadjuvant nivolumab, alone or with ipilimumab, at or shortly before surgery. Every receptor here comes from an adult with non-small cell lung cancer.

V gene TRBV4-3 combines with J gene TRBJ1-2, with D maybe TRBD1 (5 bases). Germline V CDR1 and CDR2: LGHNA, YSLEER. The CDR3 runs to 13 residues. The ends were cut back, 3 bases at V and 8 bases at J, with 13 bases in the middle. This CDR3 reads CASSQADSEGYTF. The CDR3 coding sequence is TGCGCCAGCAGCCAGGCCGACAGTGAAGGCTACACCTTC.

CDR3 nucleotide sequence: TGTGCCAGCAGCCCGACAGGGTTCCCCCACGAGCAGTACTTC. Its protein is CASSPTGFPHEQYF. The V and J genes are TRBV28 and TRBJ2-7; 7 nucleotides match TRBD1. This CDR3 region has 14 residues. Germline CDR1 is MDHEN and CDR2 is SYDVKM. J lost 5 bases, V lost 6 bases, and 10 bases had no gene match.

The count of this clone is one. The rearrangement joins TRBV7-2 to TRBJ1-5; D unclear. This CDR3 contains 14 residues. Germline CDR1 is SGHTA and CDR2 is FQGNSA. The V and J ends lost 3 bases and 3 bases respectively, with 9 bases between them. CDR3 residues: CASSFSHNNQPQHF. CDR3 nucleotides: TGTGCCAGCAGCTTCTCACATAACAATCAGCCCCAGCATTTT.

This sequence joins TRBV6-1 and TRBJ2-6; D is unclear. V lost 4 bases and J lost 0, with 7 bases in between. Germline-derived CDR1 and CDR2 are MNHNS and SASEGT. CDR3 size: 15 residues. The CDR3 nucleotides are TGTGCCAGCAGTGGATGGCACTCTGGGGCCAACGTCCTGACTTTC. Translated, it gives CASSGWHSGANVLTF.